These T cell receptor beta chains were read from a single sample in a study of T cell responses to AZD1222 COVID-19 vaccine. The data were produced by immunoSEQ multiplex PCR, yet TCRdb's version contains in-frame clones alone and is incomplete. The sample holds more than 110,000 clones; less than 95% are singletons and the top ten take about 3.5%. Sample: peripheral blood, taken on day 0 of AZD1222 vaccination. The source is an adult in good health. Each CDR3 is given with its conserved first and last residue. A D gene is named only where the DNA matches it firmly. Clone size is stated in some rows and not others, as once, few, many or a class when expanded.

>TRBD2|NA|TRBV5-4|TRBJ2-7
CASSLEAGGDYEQYF
TGTGCCAGCAGCTTGGAAGCGGGGGGGGACTACGAGCAGTACTTC
>TRBD1|NA|TRBV3-1/TRBV3-2|TRBJ2-7
CANSQVDRAGEQYF
TGTGCCAACAGCCAAGTGGACAGGGCAGGCGAGCAGTACTTC
>TRBD1|NA|TRBV15|TRBJ1-4
CATSKDRGRVEKLFF
TGTGCCACCAGCAAGGACAGGGGGAGGGTGGAAAAACTGTTTTTT
>NA|NA|TRBV18|TRBJ1-1
CASSSRASMNTEAFF
TGTGCCAGCTCATCGCGGGCCAGTATGAACACTGAAGCTTTCTTT
>NA|NA|TRBV29-1|TRBJ2-1
CSVVLHNEQFF
TGCAGCGTTGTTTTGCACAATGAGCAGTTCTTC
>TRBD1|NA|TRBV15|TRBJ2-1
CATSRDTGAGSENEQFF
TGTGCCACCAGCAGAGATACAGGGGCAGGGAGTGAGAATGAGCAGTTCTTC
>TRBD1|once|TRBV19|TRBJ1-4
CATSPDRINEKLFF
TGTGCCACGAGTCCGGACAGGATAAATGAAAAACTGTTTTTT
>TRBD1|NA|TRBV7-8|TRBJ2-7
CASSFRTGESYEQYF
TGTGCCAGCAGCTTCCGGACAGGGGAATCTTACGAGCAGTACTTC
>NA|NA|TRBV20-1|TRBJ2-1
CSARVGPEQFF
TGCAGTGCTAGAGTGGGACCTGAGCAGTTCTTC
>NA|NA|TRBV4-1|TRBJ1-2
CASSQEVESYGYTF
TGCGCCAGCAGCCAAGAGGTAGAGTCCTATGGCTACACCTTC
>TRBD2|NA|TRBV27|TRBJ2-7
CASSLSGGSSYEQYF
TGTGCCAGCAGTTTATCGGGGGGGAGCTCCTACGAGCAGTACTTC
>NA|NA|TRBV11-2|TRBJ1-3
CASSLVWGPTEGNTIYF
TGTGCCAGCAGCTTAGTTTGGGGGCCCACGGAGGGAAACACCATATATTTT
>NA|NA|TRBV7-9|TRBJ1-1
CASSGDGNTEAFF
TGTGCCAGCAGCGGGGACGGAAACACTGAAGCTTTCTTT
>NA|NA|TRBV10-3|TRBJ2-1
CAISKTSWSSYNEQFF
TGTGCCATCAGTAAAACGTCTTGGTCCTCCTACAATGAGCAGTTCTTC
>NA|NA|TRBV7-9|TRBJ1-5
CASSLVNLSRDHNQPQHF
TGTGCCAGCAGCTTAGTTAATTTAAGCAGGGACCACAATCAGCCCCAGCATTTT
>NA|once|TRBV7-2|TRBJ2-5
CASSGTSQYF
TGTGCCAGCAGCGGGACATCCCAGTACTTC
>TRBD2|NA|TRBV7-8|TRBJ2-7
CASRSPMGAGEPYEQYF
TGTGCCAGCAGGTCCCCCATGGGAGCGGGAGAGCCCTACGAGCAGTACTTC
>NA|NA|TRBV6-2/TRBV6-3|TRBJ2-2
CASSQAVRGELFF
TGTGCCAGCAGTCAAGCGGTTCGGGGGGAGCTGTTTTTT
>NA|NA|TRBV30|TRBJ1-1
CAWSRLGTEAFF
TGTGCCTGGAGTAGGTTGGGCACTGAAGCTTTCTTT
>NA|NA|TRBV9|TRBJ2-1
CASSVVSGSYNEQFF
TGTGCCAGCAGCGTAGTTTCGGGCTCCTACAATGAGCAGTTCTTC
>TRBD1|once|TRBV29-1|TRBJ1-1
CSVEALQGGTEAFF
TGCAGCGTTGAAGCATTACAGGGGGGTACTGAAGCTTTCTTT
>NA|NA|TRBV12-3/TRBV12-4|TRBJ1-1
CASRLTQGLEAFF
TGTGCCAGCAGGCTGACCCAGGGGTTAGAAGCTTTCTTT
>TRBD1|NA|TRBV7-9|TRBJ1-2
CASSLARGLAYGYTF
TGTGCCAGCAGCTTAGCCAGGGGGCTTGCCTATGGCTACACCTTC
>NA|NA|TRBV27|TRBJ1-2
CASSPGSYGYTF
TGTGCCAGCAGTCCCGGGTCCTATGGCTACACCTTC
>NA|NA|TRBV30|TRBJ2-7
CAWRRGNTYF
TGTGCCTGGAGGCGAGGGAACACGTACTTC
>NA|NA|TRBV29-1|TRBJ2-4
CSVNTGYKNIQYF
TGCAGCGTAAATACAGGATACAAAAACATTCAGTACTTC
>NA|NA|TRBV12-2|TRBJ2-5
CASRLGFSGVHQETQYF
TGTGCAAGTCGCTTAGGTTTTTCGGGCGTCCACCAAGAGACCCAGTACTTC
>NA|NA|TRBV7-7|TRBJ2-1
CASSRGASGLYNEQFF
TGTGCTAGCAGCCGAGGGGCGTCGGGCCTATACAATGAGCAGTTCTTC
>NA|NA|TRBV3-1/TRBV3-2|TRBJ1-1
CASSQGPQANTEAFF
TGTGCCAGCAGCCAAGGTCCACAGGCTAACACTGAAGCTTTCTTT
>NA|NA|TRBV30|TRBJ1-2
CAWTPGRGGDYGYTF
TGTGCCTGGACCCCTGGCCGGGGAGGCGACTATGGCTACACCTTC